The next 30 T cell receptor beta chains were all read from a single sample in a study of T-cell memory formation after mild COVID-19. MiXCR, run by TCRdb on the 5' RACE reads, gives a single entry per CDR3 protein. The sample has 200,000 to 300,000 distinct CDR3 sequences, 15% seen once. Input material: PBMCs or a T cell subset sorted from them (not recorded which). The receptor source for this set is an adult woman who had mild COVID-19 (a few samples of this study predate the infection). Cell type and time point are not known.

CDR3 nucleotide sequence: TGTGCCACCCAACCGGGACAGGGTGCCACTGAAGCTTTCTTT. Translating it yields CATQPGQGATEAFF. V gene TRBV19 combines with J gene TRBJ1-1, with TRBD1 matching 9 bases. The ends lost 10 bases at V and 4 bases at J; junction bases unmatched: 10. This CDR3 spans 14 amino acids. Germline CDR1 reads LNHDA; CDR2 reads SQIVND (reference sequence).

This clonotype occurred a few times. V gene TRBV19 combines with J gene TRBJ2-4; 10 bases are shared with TRBD1. The CDR3 consists of 14 residues. Per germline, CDR1 LNHDA and CDR2 SQIVND (reference sequence). With 6 bases clipped from V and 1 base from J, the junction kept 0 bases outside the gene matches. CDR3 nucleotides: TGTGCCAGTAGGGGACAGGGGGCCAAAAACATTCAGTACTTC. This codes for CASRGQGAKNIQYF. Full variable domain (outside the CDR3, taken from reference TRBV19 and TRBJ2-4): DGGITQSPKYLFRKEGQNVTLSCEQNLNHDAMYWYRQDPGQGLRLIYYSQIVNDFQKGDIAEGYSVSREKKESFPLTVTSAQKNPTAFYLCASRGQGAKNIQYFGAGTRLSVL.

V is TRBV5-1 and J is TRBJ2-1; perhaps TRBD1 as D (5 bases). V shed 3 bases and J shed 13 bases, with 11 bases lying between them. The CDR3 totals 11 residues. Germline CDR1 and CDR2: SGHRS and YFSETQ. CDR3 nucleotides: TGCGCCAGCAGCTCCCAACAGGAACAGTTCTTC. It yields the protein CASSSQQEQFF.

This clonotype was seen a handful of times. The chain recombines TRBV5-4 with TRBJ2-3; TRBD2 agrees at 14 bases. CDR1 and CDR2 (germline): SGHNT, YYREEE (reference sequence). The CDR3 runs 16 residues. V dropped 3 bases and J dropped 6; count of bases not matched to a gene: 6. In nucleotides, the CDR3 is TGTGCCAGCAGCTATCGACTAGCGGGAGGGCGGGATACGCAGTATTTT. Its translation: CASSYRLAGGRDTQYF.

The CDR3, as DNA: TGTGCCAGCAGGGAGAGGGGAGCCAAAAACATTCAGTACTTC. It codes for CASRERGAKNIQYF. This chain connects TRBV2 to TRBJ2-4, with D perhaps matching TRBD1 or TRBD2 (5 bases each). This CDR3 comprises 14 residues. Germline CDR1 is SNHLY and CDR2 is FYNNEI. Trimming cost V 6 bases and J 0 bases, with 9 bases left between them.

This clonotype has a handful of counts. This sequence joins TRBV27 and TRBJ1-2; no firm D call. This CDR3 is 14 amino acids long. Per germline, CDR1 MNHEY and CDR2 SMNVEV (reference sequence). The V end lost 3 bases, the J end lost 0 bases, and 8 bases lay between the germline ends. The CDR3 sequence is CASSFDPPNYGYTF. The DNA of the CDR3 is TGTGCCAGCAGTTTTGATCCACCTAACTATGGCTACACCTTC.

This clonotype has a handful of counts. This chain connects TRBV20-1 to TRBJ2-3, with D uncertain. V was trimmed by 5 bases and J by 6 bases, leaving 12 bases between them. The CDR3 contains 12 residues. The germline V gene has CDR1 DFQATT and CDR2 SNEGSKA (reference sequence). CDR3 nucleotide sequence: TGCAGTGCTTCCCGGAGTGGCGATACGCAGTATTTT. Its translation: CSASRSGDTQYF.

There are a few counts of this clonotype. The chain is built from TRBV3-1 and TRBJ1-5; no clear D. Germline V gene lookup returns CDR1 LGHDT and CDR2 YNNKEL (reference sequence). The CDR3 runs 14 residues. V lost 4 bases, J lost 0 bases, and 7 bases lay in between. In DNA, the CDR3 is TGTGCCAGCAGCCGGACGGATAGCAATCAGCCCCAGCATTTT. Translated, it gives CASSRTDSNQPQHF.

In nucleotides, the CDR3 is TGTGCCAGCAGCCTACAGTCTTCCTATGGCTACACCTTC. Protein product: CASSLQSSYGYTF. J is TRBJ1-2 and V is TRBV12-3 or TRBV12-4, with D hard to call. V was shortened by 6 bases and J by 4 bases, with 12 bases between the two germline ends. This CDR3 has 13 residues.

This sequence joins TRBV4-3 and TRBJ1-6, with D perhaps matching TRBD1 (5 bases). This CDR3 has 15 residues. CDR1 is LGHNA and CDR2 is YSLEER in the germline V gene. The V gene lost 2 bases and the J gene lost 7 bases, with 12 bases spanning the gap. The CDR3 reads CASSQTRGLNSPLHF. In DNA form, the CDR3 reads TGCGCCAGCAGCCAAACCCGGGGCCTCAATTCACCCCTCCACTTT.

Only a few counts were recorded for this clonotype. The V call is TRBV5-1, the J call TRBJ2-2; 7 bases line up with TRBD1. The ends lost 4 bases at V and 3 bases at J; junction bases unmatched: 6. CDR1 is SGHRS and CDR2 is YFSETQ in the germline V gene. The CDR3 is 15 residues long. The CDR3 sequence is CASSEGQTDTGELFF. The DNA of the CDR3 is TGCGCCAGCAGCGAGGGACAGACAGACACCGGGGAGCTGTTTTTT.

This clonotype was picked up a small number of times. The chain couples TRBV30 to TRBJ1-1; D is perhaps TRBD1 (5 bases). The CDR3 is 15 amino acids. In germline, CDR1 is GTSNPN, CDR2 SVGIG (reference sequence). V lost 0 bases, J lost 3 bases, and 14 bases lay in between. The CDR3 loop is CAWSVERGRYTEAFF. In nucleotides, the CDR3 is TGTGCCTGGAGTGTAGAAAGGGGCCGGTACACTGAAGCTTTCTTT.

The chain carries TRBV11-2 and TRBJ2-5; the D is unclear. Trimming left V 7 bases short and J 2 bases short, with 5 bases between. Germline assignment: CDR1 SGHAT and CDR2 FQNNGV. CDR3 length equals 11 residues. The CDR3, as DNA: TGTGCCAGCACAGCTCAAGAGACCCAGTACTTC. Residues: CASTAQETQYF. Based on the CDR3 plus reference TRBV11-2 and TRBJ2-5, the full variable domain is EAGVAQSPRYKIIEKRQSVAFWCNPISGHATLYWYQQILGQGPKLLIQFQNNGVVDDSQLPKDRFSAERLKGVDSTLKIQPAKLEDSAVYLCASTAQETQYFGPGTRLLVL.

CDR3 region: CASSLPGQGGGETQYF. The CDR3 DNA reads TGTGCCAGCAGCCTCCCCGGACAGGGCGGAGGAGAGACCCAGTACTTC. The rearrangement joins TRBV28 to TRBJ2-5, with 8 bases that match TRBD1. Trimming removed 6 bases from V and 4 bases from J; junction bases left unmatched: 13. Germline V CDR1 and CDR2: MDHEN, SYDVKM. CDR3 length: 16 amino acids.

The rearrangement uses TRBV18 and TRBJ2-7; maybe TRBD2 (6 bases). Germline V gene data show CDR1 as KGHSH and CDR2 as LQKENI. The CDR3 runs 13 residues. The V end was cut by 3 bases, the J end by 7 bases, with 13 bases between. This CDR3 reads CASSPGGEREQYF. CDR3 DNA: TGTGCCAGCTCACCGGGGGGAGAGCGGGAGCAGTACTTC.

This chain connects TRBV4-2 to TRBJ2-3, with D tentatively TRBD2 (5 bases). The germline V gene encodes CDR1 LGHNA and CDR2 YNFKEQ. The CDR3 is made up of 15 amino acids. Trimming pared 1 base from V and 2 bases from J, leaving 10 bases between. DNA for the CDR3: TGTGCCAGCAGCCAAGTGGGAGCGGACACAGATACGCAGTATTTT. It translates to CASSQVGADTDTQYF.

This clonotype has a handful of counts. The rearrangement links TRBV7-2 to TRBJ2-7, with D maybe TRBD2 (6 bases). Germline lookup yields CDR1 SGHTA and CDR2 FQGNSA. The CDR3 extends over 14 amino acids. The ends were cut back, 3 bases at V and 2 bases at J, with 11 bases in the middle. CDR3 sequence (DNA): TGTGCCAGCAGCTTTAGGCGGGGAGCCTACGAGCAGTACTTC. Amino acid sequence: CASSFRRGAYEQYF.

V is TRBV9 and J is TRBJ2-2; D is possibly TRBD2 (6 bases). CDR1 and CDR2 (germline): SGDLS, YYNGEE. The CDR3 covers 15 residues. V lost 5 bases, J lost 0 bases, and 11 bases lay in between. The CDR3 bases are TGTGCCAGCAGTGTTAGCGGAACGAACACCGGGGAGCTGTTTTTT. It yields the protein CASSVSGTNTGELFF. Complete variable domain (other parts from reference TRBV9 and TRBJ2-2): DSGVTQTPKHLITATGQRVTLRCSPRSGDLSVYWYQQSLDQGLQFLIQYYNGEERAKGNILERFSAQQFPDLHSELNLSSLELGDSALYFCASSVSGTNTGELFFGEGSRLTVL.

This clonotype was seen repeatedly, ten times or more. The rearrangement joins TRBV12-3 or TRBV12-4 to TRBJ2-7; TRBD2 matches at 8 bases. V lost 1 base and J lost 5; bases outside the gene matches: 1. This CDR3 has 13 residues. CDR3 sequence: CASSLGTSNEQYF. The CDR3 DNA reads as TGTGCCAGCAGTTTAGGGACTAGCAACGAGCAGTACTTC.

This chain links TRBV19 with TRBJ1-2; D unclear. From germline, CDR1 is LNHDA and CDR2 SQIVND (reference sequence). V dropped 5 bases and J dropped 1 base, with 8 bases sitting between them. CDR3 length equals 13 residues. CDR3 DNA: TGTGCCAGTAGTTTAGCGGTTAACTATGGCTACACCTTC. This translates into CASSLAVNYGYTF.

For the CDR3, the DNA is TGTGCCAGCAGTGAATTCGACACCGTGAACACCGGGGAGCTGTTTTTT. Amino acids: CASSEFDTVNTGELFF. The V gene is TRBV25-1, the J gene TRBJ2-2; D ambiguous. Germline V gene lookup returns CDR1 MGHDK and CDR2 SYGVNS. The length of the CDR3 is 16 residues. V was cut by 1 base and J by 1 base, with 10 bases left in between.

The V and J genes are TRBV25-1 and TRBJ2-2, with D perhaps TRBD1 or TRBD2 (7 bases each). Trimming removed 5 bases from V and 6 bases from J, with 16 bases in between. Per the germline V gene, CDR1 is MGHDK and CDR2 is SYGVNS. The CDR3 spans 15 residues. CDR3 amino acids: CASSPGGGGAGELFF. The CDR3 region has the DNA TGTGCCAGCAGTCCAGGGGGGGGAGGAGCCGGGGAGCTGTTTTTT.

This sequence joins TRBV12-3 or TRBV12-4 and TRBJ2-5; D remains ambiguous. The CDR3 is made up of 13 amino acids. With 4 bases removed from V and 4 bases from J, the gap between germline ends came to 10 bases. The CDR3 loop is CASSSRLIETQYF. The CDR3 nucleotides read TGTGCCAGCAGTTCCAGACTGATAGAGACCCAGTACTTC.

This chain uses TRBV12-3 or TRBV12-4 with TRBJ2-5, with 7 bases fitting TRBD1. V dropped 3 bases and J dropped 7; count of bases not matched to a gene: 11. There are 15 residues in the CDR3. The CDR3: CASSFRGTVGRTQYF. Written as DNA, the CDR3 is TGTGCCAGCAGTTTCCGAGGGACAGTCGGGCGGACCCAGTACTTC.

The CDR3 bases are TGTGCCAGTCGGGCTAGCGGGTCCACAGATACGCAGTATTTT. Its protein product is CASRASGSTDTQYF. The chain links TRBV19 to TRBJ2-3; 8 positions match TRBD2. The germline V gene has CDR1 LNHDA and CDR2 SQIVND (reference sequence). The trim removed 8 bases at V and 2 bases at J, leaving 6 bases unmatched. The CDR3 has 14 residues.

This clonotype occurred a few times. The gene calls are TRBV27 and TRBJ2-5; tentative D call: TRBD1 (5 bases). V was clipped by 6 bases and J by 8 bases, with 16 bases between them. Germline V gene sequence: CDR1 MNHEY, CDR2 SMNVEV (reference sequence). The CDR3 runs 13 residues. In DNA, the CDR3 is TGTGCCAGCAGAAAAAGGACGGACACCACCCAGTACTTC. Amino acid sequence: CASRKRTDTTQYF.

This sequence joins TRBV5-1 and TRBJ2-5; possibly TRBD1 for D (5 bases). This CDR3 is 15 amino acids long. V lost 0 bases and J 0 bases, leaving 9 bases between the germline ends. The germline CDR1 and CDR2 sequences are SGHRS and YFSETQ. CDR3 DNA: TGCGCCAGCAGCTTGGCCACAGGCAACCAAGAGACCCAGTACTTC. Protein sequence: CASSLATGNQETQYF.

CDR3 in DNA: TGCAGTGCTGGACAGGGCATCGGCTACACCTTC. Its protein product is CSAGQGIGYTF. The chain is built from TRBV20-1 and TRBJ1-2; 8 bases map to TRBD1. J was trimmed by 8 bases and V by 5 bases; bases with no gene match: 4. The CDR3 runs 11 residues. Germline loops: CDR1 DFQATT, CDR2 SNEGSKA (reference sequence).

This clonotype was seen a few times. Germline and junction disagree at one end, which may indicate a read error. The chain links TRBV7-7 to TRBJ2-1; 9 nucleotides agree with TRBD2. The CDR3 runs 17 residues. Germline CDR1 SSHAT, CDR2 FNYEAQ (reference sequence). The CDR3 region has the DNA TGTGCTAGCAGCTTAGGCGGCGGGAGGGCCTCCAGAGTTGAGCAGTTCTTC. Protein product: CASSLGGGRASRVEQFF.

V usage is TRBV20-1 and J usage is TRBJ2-3, with TRBD2 identical over 9 bases. The V gene's germline CDR1 is DFQATT and CDR2 SNEGSKA (reference sequence). The CDR3 covers 15 residues. V dropped 3 bases and J dropped 2; count of bases not matched to a gene: 6. The CDR3 sequence: CSASSLAGNTDTQYF. The CDR3 DNA reads as TGCAGTGCTAGTTCGCTAGCGGGGAACACAGATACGCAGTATTTT.